This entry lists 30 T cell receptor gamma chains sequenced from one sample in a study of Vδ1+ human thymocytes. Study-level findings and limits: Highly polyclonal TRG and TRD repertoires with Gaussian CDR3 length distributions appeared in thymus.

Their target antigens are unknown. RNA was extracted from the cells and then reverse transcribed. Pooled V-gene forward primers with one constant-region reverse primer generated the CDR3 amplicons by multiplex PCR. TCRdb called clones anew from the multiplex PCR reads with CATT. Of 9,000 or so gamma-chain clones listed, less than 70% are singletons. The sequencing input was Vdelta1+ gamma-delta thymocytes from the thymus. The sample's subset: FACS-sorted CD3+ TCRalphabeta- TCRVdelta1+ TCRVdelta2- thymocytes. The receptors stem from a girl under two years old who had congenital heart surgery.

No call was made for the V gene; the J gene is TRGJP1. The CDR3 contains 16 residues. CDR3 sequence reads: CALWEVRVELGWFKIF. Here the CDR3 DNA reads TGTGCCTTGTGGGAGGTGCGAGTCGAGCTAGGTTGGTTCAAGATATTT.

The chain recombines TRGV3 with TRGJ1 or TRGJ2. TCRdb does not report a J gene; here it was assigned by matching the DNA to germline references. The ends lost 3 bases at V and 2 bases at J; junction bases unmatched: 13. Germline V gives CDR1 VTNTFY, CDR2 YDVSTARD (reference sequence). The CDR3 has 16 residues. Written as DNA, the CDR3 is TGTGCCACCTGGGACTCGGCGGTTGGTTATTATTATAAGAAACTCTTT. Its translation: CATWDSAVGYYYKKLF.

This chain connects TRGV9 to TRGJ1 or TRGJ2. TCRdb records no J gene; here it was assigned by comparing the DNA to germline. The CDR3 has 12 amino acids. Trimming took 3 bases from V and 6 from J; bases not matched to a gene: 5. Germline assignment: CDR1 GITISATS and CDR2 ISYDGTV (reference sequence). The DNA for the CDR3 is TGTGCCTTGTGGGAGTTAGCTTATAAGAAACTCTTT. The encoded protein is CALWELAYKKLF.

V usage is TRGV8 and J usage is TRGJ1 or TRGJ2. V shed 3 bases, J shed 10 bases, and the junction held 6 bases outside the gene matches. The CDR3 is 11 residues long. From germline, CDR1 is VENAVY and CDR2 YDSYNSRV. CDR3 sequence: CATWDRRKKLF. CDR3 nucleotide sequence: TGTGCCACCTGGGATCGTCGAAAGAAACTCTTT.

This clone was detected a few times. The chain carries TRGV2 and TRGJP2. TCRdb offers no J gene call, so here the DNA was matched to germline to obtain one. Trimming cost V 5 bases and J 0 bases; bases outside gene matches: 15. Germline CDR1 reads EGSNGY; CDR2 reads YDSYNSKV. The CDR3 contains 18 residues. CDR3 sequence: CATWVPATEYSSDWIKTF. CDR3 DNA sequence: TGTGCCACCTGGGTCCCGGCTACAGAATATAGTAGTGATTGGATCAAGACGTTT.

The chain couples TRGV3 to TRGJ1 or TRGJ2. The J gene comes from matching the DNA to germline here; TCRdb lacks it. CDR1 and CDR2 (germline): VTNTFY, YDVSTARD (reference sequence). CDR3 length: 13 amino acids. V dropped 0 bases and J dropped 11; count of bases not matched to a gene: 10. Here the CDR3 reads CATWDRREVEKLF. DNA of the CDR3: TGTGCCACCTGGGACAGGCGGGAGGTAGAGAAACTCTTT.

The V segment is TRGV3, and no J call was made. The germline V gene encodes CDR1 VTNTFY and CDR2 YDVSTARD (reference sequence). This CDR3 contains 10 residues. In nucleotides, the CDR3 is TGTGCCACCTGGGACAGGCCAATGCTCTTT. Encoded protein: CATWDRPMLF.

The V gene is TRGV2, the J gene TRGJ1 or TRGJ2. The J gene, not given by TCRdb, was assigned here from a germline match of the nucleotide sequence. CDR3 length: 11 residues. CDR1 is EGSNGY, CDR2 YDSYNSKV, per germline. The ends lost 0 bases at V and 12 bases at J; junction bases unmatched: 5. The DNA for the CDR3 is TGTGCCACCTGGGACGGGCGTTGGAAACTCTTT. It yields the protein CATWDGRWKLF.

This clone was seen more than once but under ten times. The chain recombines TRGV4 with TRGJ1 or TRGJ2. Here the J gene came from matching the DNA to germline, since TCRdb omits it. Germline trimming cut 0 bases from V and 5 bases from J; bases unmatched to any gene: 4. The CDR3 is 13 amino acids. Germline values: CDR1 EGSTGY, CDR2 YDSYTSSV. CDR3 loop: CATWDGPNYKKLF. The CDR3, as DNA: TGTGCCACCTGGGATGGGCCAAATTATAAGAAACTCTTT.

The rearrangement joins TRGV9 to TRGJ1 or TRGJ2. The J gene, left out of TCRdb, was set here by checking the DNA against germline. The CDR3 loop spans 11 amino acids. Per the germline V gene, CDR1 is GITISATS and CDR2 is ISYDGTV (reference sequence). The V gene end was trimmed by 1 base and the J gene end by 9 bases; junction bases not matched to a gene: 3. CDR3 nucleotide sequence: TGTGCCTTGTGGGAGGTTGTTAAGAAACTCTTT. Translated: CALWEVVKKLF.

The V gene is TRGV4, the J gene TRGJ1 or TRGJ2. TCRdb offers no J gene call, so here the DNA was matched to germline to obtain one. Germline values: CDR1 EGSTGY, CDR2 YDSYTSSV. This CDR3 is built from 12 residues. V shed 1 base and J 4 bases; nucleotides not matched to a gene: 1. The CDR3 protein is CATWDGYYKKLF. The CDR3 nucleotides read TGTGCCACCTGGGATGGATATTATAAGAAACTCTTT.

Remarks on this clone: Compared with germline, one end of the junction differs, possibly owing to a read error. Other DNA variants within this sample encode the same CDR3. The rearrangement joins TRGV9 to TRGJ1 or TRGJ2. The J gene, left out of TCRdb, was set here by checking the DNA against germline. In germline, CDR1 is GITISATS, CDR2 ISYDGTV (reference sequence). The CDR3 covers 12 residues. CDR3 sequence (DNA): TGCGCCTTGTGGGAGGTGTATTATAAGAAACTCTTT. Translated, it gives CALWEVYYKKLF.

This clone was counted a single time. The J gene was reported as TRGJ1 or TRGJ2; the V gene went uncalled. The CDR3 has 14 amino acids. In DNA form, the CDR3 reads TGTGCCACCTGGGACGGGCCTGCCATACAAAAGAAACTCTTT. It yields the protein CATWDGPAIQKKLF.

The chain is built from TRGV4 and TRGJP2. Germline matching of the DNA provided the J gene here, since TCRdb leaves it blank. Looked up from germline, CDR1 is EGSTGY and CDR2 is YDSYTSSV. The CDR3 is made up of 14 amino acids. Germline trimming cut 3 bases from V and 6 bases from J; bases unmatched to any gene: 7. CDR3 nucleotides: TGTGCCACCTGGGATAAGGGCGGTGATTGGATCAAGACGTTT. It translates to CATWDKGGDWIKTF.

The V call is TRGV4, the J call TRGJ1 or TRGJ2. No J gene is reported in TCRdb; it was inferred here by comparing the DNA with germline. The ends lost 3 bases at V and 5 bases at J; junction bases unmatched: 10. The V gene's germline CDR1 is EGSTGY and CDR2 YDSYTSSV. This CDR3 comprises 14 residues. The CDR3: CATWDPWVDYKKLF. The CDR3 DNA is TGTGCCACCTGGGATCCCTGGGTAGATTATAAGAAACTCTTT.

This chain uses TRGV9 with TRGJ1 or TRGJ2. Since TCRdb gives no J gene, matching the DNA to germline was used here to assign it. The CDR3 has 18 amino acids. CDR1 GITISATS and CDR2 ISYDGTV come from the germline V gene (reference sequence). J lost 1 base, V lost 0 bases, and 15 bases had no gene match. CDR3 DNA sequence: TGTGCCTTGTGGGAGGTGGTAAATCGGCCTCGCAATTATTATAAGAAACTCTTT. It codes for CALWEVVNRPRNYYKKLF.

Only one count was recorded for this clone. The V gene is TRGV3, the J gene TRGJ1 or TRGJ2. The J gene, absent from TCRdb, was called here by matching the DNA to germline. Germline V lookup: CDR1 VTNTFY, CDR2 YDVSTARD (reference sequence). With 3 bases clipped from V and 6 bases from J, the junction kept 5 bases outside the gene matches. The CDR3 totals 12 residues. The CDR3 region has the DNA TGTGCCACCTGGGACCAAGTTTATAAGAAACTCTTT. Translated, it gives CATWDQVYKKLF.

V is TRGV8 and J is TRGJ1 or TRGJ2. TCRdb leaves out the J gene; it was filled in here by matching the DNA to germline. The germline V gene has CDR1 VENAVY and CDR2 YDSYNSRV. The CDR3 has 12 residues. Trimming cost V 3 bases and J 5 bases; bases outside gene matches: 4. The DNA of the CDR3 is TGTGCCACCTGGGATGATCATTATAAGAAACTCTTT. Its protein is CATWDDHYKKLF.

This clone was detected once. The rearrangement uses TRGV4 and TRGJ1 or TRGJ2. In the absence of a J gene in TCRdb, the DNA was matched to germline to assign it here. The CDR3 spans 13 residues. Germline V CDR1 and CDR2: EGSTGY, YDSYTSSV. V shed 3 bases and J 5 bases; nucleotides not matched to a gene: 7. For the CDR3, the DNA is TGTGCCACCTGGGATTTCACGGATTATAAGAAACTCTTT. Residues: CATWDFTDYKKLF.

This chain joins TRGV2 and TRGJP2. TCRdb is silent on the J gene; assignment here came from matching the DNA to germline. The CDR3 is 17 residues long. The trim removed 3 bases at V and 0 bases at J, leaving 10 bases unmatched. Germline assignment: CDR1 EGSNGY and CDR2 YDSYNSKV. The CDR3 protein is CATWDRPGYSSDWIKTF. The CDR3 nucleotides are TGTGCCACCTGGGACAGGCCTGGATATAGTAGTGATTGGATCAAGACGTTT.

This clone has only a few counts. J is TRGJ1 or TRGJ2 and V is TRGV9. The CDR3 consists of 13 residues. CDR1 is GITISATS, CDR2 ISYDGTV, per germline (reference sequence). With 2 bases clipped from V and 8 bases from J, the junction kept 9 bases outside the gene matches. The CDR3 here is CALWEAVINKKLF. For the CDR3, the DNA is TGTGCCTTGTGGGAGGCAGTTATTAATAAGAAACTCTTT.

The gene calls are TRGV3 and TRGJP2. Here the J gene was assigned by germline matching of the DNA, as TCRdb has none. CDR1 VTNTFY and CDR2 YDVSTARD come from the germline V gene (reference sequence). CDR3 length: 15 amino acids. V lost 5 bases and J lost 4; bases outside the gene matches: 10. This CDR3 reads CATWGLGNSDWIKTF. CDR3 nucleotide sequence: TGTGCCACCTGGGGGCTGGGTAATAGTGATTGGATCAAGACGTTT.

On this clone: This CDR3 is also generated by other DNA sequences in the sample. V usage is TRGV3 and J usage is TRGJP2. The J gene, not given by TCRdb, was assigned here from a germline match of the nucleotide sequence. Per germline, CDR1 VTNTFY and CDR2 YDVSTARD (reference sequence). This CDR3 is 13 amino acids long. J gave up 5 bases and V 5 bases, and 5 bases lay outside the gene matches. CDR3 sequence reads: CATWGISDWIKTF. The CDR3 DNA sequence: TGTGCCACCTGGGGCATAAGTGATTGGATCAAGACGTTT.

V and J are TRGV2 and TRGJ1 or TRGJ2. In the absence of a J gene in TCRdb, the DNA was matched to germline to assign it here. Germline values: CDR1 EGSNGY, CDR2 YDSYNSKV. V was pared by 9 bases and J by 3 bases, with 14 bases of the junction left unmatched. CDR3 size: 14 residues. The CDR3 sequence is CATAGALLYYKKLF. Here the CDR3 DNA reads TGTGCCACCGCGGGGGCCCTACTTTATTATAAGAAACTCTTT.

V gene TRGV9 combines with J gene TRGJ1 or TRGJ2. Matching the DNA to germline supplied the J gene, which TCRdb does not give. V was clipped by 0 bases and J by 0 bases; unmatched bases: 26. This CDR3 contains 22 residues. Per germline, CDR1 GITISATS and CDR2 ISYDGTV (reference sequence). This chain's CDR3 is CALWEVQGRDYRRFSNYYKKLF. CDR3 nucleotides: TGTGCCTTGTGGGAGGTGCAAGGTCGGGACTACCGGCGTTTTTCGAATTATTATAAGAAACTCTTT.

The genes are TRGV9 and TRGJ1 or TRGJ2. TCRdb is silent on the J gene; assignment here came from matching the DNA to germline. In germline, CDR1 is GITISATS, CDR2 ISYDGTV (reference sequence). The CDR3 totals 12 residues. Trimming removed 5 bases from V and 6 bases from J; junction bases left unmatched: 7. The CDR3 DNA sequence: TGTGCCTTGTGGGTAGGGCGTTATAAGAAACTCTTT. Encoded protein: CALWVGRYKKLF.

As concerns this clone: Within the sample, other DNA sequences also encode this same CDR3. The chain employs TRGV3 and TRGJ1 or TRGJ2. The J gene, absent from TCRdb, was called here by matching the DNA to germline. Germline loops: CDR1 VTNTFY, CDR2 YDVSTARD (reference sequence). This CDR3 is 12 amino acids long. Unmatched junction bases numbered 5, after V lost 0 bases and J lost 9 bases. The CDR3 DNA is TGTGCCACCTGGGACAGGCGTGGTAAGAAACTCTTT. It is translated as CATWDRRGKKLF.

Concerning this clone itself: Relative to the germline gene, one junction end is altered; a read error may explain this. V is TRGV8 and J is TRGJ1 or TRGJ2. The CDR3 is made up of 14 amino acids. Germline V gene sequence: CDR1 VENAVY, CDR2 YDSYNSRV. The CDR3 DNA follows: TGTGCCACCTGGGATACACCGAATTATTGTAAGAAACTCTTT. It yields the protein CATWDTPNYCKKLF.

The chain links TRGV4 to TRGJ1 or TRGJ2. TCRdb offers no J gene call, so here the DNA was matched to germline to obtain one. V lost 0 bases to trimming and J lost 1 base; unmatched junction nucleotides: 9. The V gene's germline CDR1 is EGSTGY and CDR2 YDSYTSSV. The CDR3 runs to 16 residues. CDR3 region: CATWDGQDLNYYKKLF. DNA of the CDR3: TGTGCCACCTGGGATGGGCAGGACTTAAATTATTATAAGAAACTCTTT.

Of note for this clone: The same CDR3 can be traced to other DNA sequences in this sample. This chain uses TRGV2 with TRGJ1 or TRGJ2. The J gene, missing from TCRdb, was assigned here through DNA to germline matching. The V gene end was trimmed by 0 bases and the J gene end by 4 bases; junction bases not matched to a gene: 6. The germline V gene has CDR1 EGSNGY and CDR2 YDSYNSKV. This CDR3 is 14 amino acids long. CDR3 sequence: CATWDGPGYYKKLF. The DNA for the CDR3 is TGTGCCACCTGGGACGGGCCGGGATATTATAAGAAACTCTTT.